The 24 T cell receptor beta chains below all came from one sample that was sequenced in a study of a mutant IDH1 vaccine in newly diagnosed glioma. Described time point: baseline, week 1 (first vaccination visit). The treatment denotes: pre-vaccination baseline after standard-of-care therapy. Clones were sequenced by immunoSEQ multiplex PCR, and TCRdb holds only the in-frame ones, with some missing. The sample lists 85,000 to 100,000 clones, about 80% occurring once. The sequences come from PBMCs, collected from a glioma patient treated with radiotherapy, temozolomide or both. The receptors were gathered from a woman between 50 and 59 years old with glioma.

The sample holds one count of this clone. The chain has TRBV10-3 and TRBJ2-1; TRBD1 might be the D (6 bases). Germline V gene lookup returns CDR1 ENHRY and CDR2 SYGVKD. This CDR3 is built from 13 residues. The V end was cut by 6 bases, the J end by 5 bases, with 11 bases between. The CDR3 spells CAISLDRDNEQFF. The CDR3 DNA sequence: TGTGCCATCAGCCTGGACAGAGACAATGAGCAGTTCTTC.

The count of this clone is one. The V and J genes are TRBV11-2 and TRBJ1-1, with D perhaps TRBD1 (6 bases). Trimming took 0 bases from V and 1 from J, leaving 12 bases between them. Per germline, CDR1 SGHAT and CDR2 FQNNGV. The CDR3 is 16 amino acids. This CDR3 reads CASSLDLGRGNTEAFF. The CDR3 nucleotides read TGTGCCAGCAGCTTAGATCTAGGCAGGGGGAACACTGAAGCTTTCTTT.

The CDR3: CASSYGPEGYTF. In DNA form, the CDR3 reads TGTGCCAGCAGTTACGGCCCCGAGGGCTACACCTTC. This sequence joins TRBV6-6 and TRBJ1-2; D is unclear. This CDR3 spans 12 amino acids. The germline CDR1 and CDR2 sequences are MNHNY and SVGAGI (reference sequence). V lost 2 bases and J 8 bases, leaving 9 bases between the germline ends.

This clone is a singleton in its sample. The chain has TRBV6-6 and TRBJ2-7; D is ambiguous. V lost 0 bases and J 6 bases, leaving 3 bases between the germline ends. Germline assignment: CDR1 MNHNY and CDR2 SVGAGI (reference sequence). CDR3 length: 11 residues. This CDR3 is CASSYSSEQYF. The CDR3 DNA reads TGTGCCAGCAGTTACTCTTCCGAGCAGTACTTC.

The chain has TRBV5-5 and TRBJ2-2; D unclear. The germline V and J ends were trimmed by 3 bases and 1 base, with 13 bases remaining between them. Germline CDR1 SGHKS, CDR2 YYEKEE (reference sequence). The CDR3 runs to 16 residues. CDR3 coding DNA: TGTGCCAGCAGCTGGAGTTGGGGTGGGAACACCGGGGAGCTGTTTTTT. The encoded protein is CASSWSWGGNTGELFF.

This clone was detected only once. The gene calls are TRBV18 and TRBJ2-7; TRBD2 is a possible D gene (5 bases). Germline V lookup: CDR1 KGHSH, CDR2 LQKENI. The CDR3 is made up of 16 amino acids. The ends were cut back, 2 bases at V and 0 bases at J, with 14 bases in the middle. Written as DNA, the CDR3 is TGTGCCAGCTCACCAGGACTGGGGAGCCCCTCCTACGAGCAGTACTTC. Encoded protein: CASSPGLGSPSYEQYF.

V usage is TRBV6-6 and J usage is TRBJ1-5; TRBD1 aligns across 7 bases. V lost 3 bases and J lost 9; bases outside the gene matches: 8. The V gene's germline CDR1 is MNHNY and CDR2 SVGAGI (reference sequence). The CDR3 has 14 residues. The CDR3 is CASSYQTGSSPQHF. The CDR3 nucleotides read TGTGCCAGCAGTTATCAGACAGGGAGCTCGCCCCAGCATTTT.

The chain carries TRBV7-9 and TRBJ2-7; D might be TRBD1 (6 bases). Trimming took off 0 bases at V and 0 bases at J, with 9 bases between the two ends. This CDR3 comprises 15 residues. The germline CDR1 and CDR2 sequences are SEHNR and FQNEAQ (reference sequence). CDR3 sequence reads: CASSLAGGSSYEQYF. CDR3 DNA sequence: TGTGCCAGCAGCTTAGCAGGGGGAAGCTCCTACGAGCAGTACTTC.

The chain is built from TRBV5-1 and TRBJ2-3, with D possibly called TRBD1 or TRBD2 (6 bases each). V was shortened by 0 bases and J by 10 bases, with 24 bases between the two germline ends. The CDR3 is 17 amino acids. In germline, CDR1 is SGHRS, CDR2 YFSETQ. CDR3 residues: CASSLGGPIGGFAPQYF. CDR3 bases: TGCGCCAGCAGCTTGGGGGGGCCTATCGGGGGCTTCGCGCCGCAGTATTTT.

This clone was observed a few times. This chain's CDR3 is CASSLSGAWNNEQFF. The CDR3 DNA reads as TGTGCCAGCAGCTTAAGCGGGGCGTGGAACAATGAGCAGTTCTTC. The chain couples TRBV7-2 to TRBJ2-1; 7 nucleotides align to TRBD2. The CDR3 runs to 15 residues. From germline, CDR1 is SGHTA and CDR2 FQGNSA. V gave up 2 bases and J gave up 5 bases; unmatched junction bases: 6.

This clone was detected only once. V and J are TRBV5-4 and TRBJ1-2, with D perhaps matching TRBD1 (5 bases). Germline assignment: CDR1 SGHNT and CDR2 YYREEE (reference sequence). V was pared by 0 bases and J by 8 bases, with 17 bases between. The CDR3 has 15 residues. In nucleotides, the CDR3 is TGTGCCAGCAGCTTGGACGGATTGGGGGTGAGAGGCTACACCTTC. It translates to CASSLDGLGVRGYTF.

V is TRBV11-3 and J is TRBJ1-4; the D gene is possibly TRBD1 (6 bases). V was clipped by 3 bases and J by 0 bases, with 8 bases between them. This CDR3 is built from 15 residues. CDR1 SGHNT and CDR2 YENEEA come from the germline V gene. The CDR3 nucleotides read TGTGCCAGCAGCTTCGGACAGACAACTAATGAAAAACTGTTTTTT. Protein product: CASSFGQTTNEKLFF.

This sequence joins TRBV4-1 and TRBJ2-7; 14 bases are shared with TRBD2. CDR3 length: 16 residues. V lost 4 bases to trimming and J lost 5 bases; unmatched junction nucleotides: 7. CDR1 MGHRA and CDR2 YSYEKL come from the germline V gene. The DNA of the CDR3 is TGCGCCAGCAGCCCGAGGACTAGCGGGGGGTTGAACGAGCAGTACTTC. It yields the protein CASSPRTSGGLNEQYF.

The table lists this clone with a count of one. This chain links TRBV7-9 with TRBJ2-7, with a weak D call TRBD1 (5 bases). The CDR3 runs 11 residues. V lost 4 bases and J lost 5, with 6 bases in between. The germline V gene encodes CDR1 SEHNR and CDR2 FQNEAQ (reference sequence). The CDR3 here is CASSSRDEQYF. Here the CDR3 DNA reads TGTGCCAGCAGCTCCAGGGACGAGCAGTACTTC.

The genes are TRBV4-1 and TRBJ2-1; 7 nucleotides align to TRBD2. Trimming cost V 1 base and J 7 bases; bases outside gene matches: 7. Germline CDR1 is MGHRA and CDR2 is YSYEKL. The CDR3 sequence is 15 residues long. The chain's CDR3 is CASSQAVGGGNEQFF. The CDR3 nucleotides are TGCGCCAGCAGCCAAGCTGTCGGGGGAGGGAATGAGCAGTTCTTC.

The DNA for the CDR3 is TGCAGCGTTGGGCAAACAGGGGATACGCAGTATTTT. Protein: CSVGQTGDTQYF. The J gene is TRBJ2-3, the V gene TRBV29-1; maybe TRBD1 (6 bases). The CDR3 contains 12 residues. The germline CDR1 and CDR2 sequences are SQVTM and ANQGSEA. V dropped 4 bases and J dropped 6 bases, with 11 bases sitting between them.

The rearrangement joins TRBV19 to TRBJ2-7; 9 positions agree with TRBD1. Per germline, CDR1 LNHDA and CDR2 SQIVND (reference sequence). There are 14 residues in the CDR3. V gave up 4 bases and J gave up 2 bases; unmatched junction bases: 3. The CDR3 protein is CASSRTGAAYEQYF. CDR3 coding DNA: TGTGCCAGTAGTAGGACAGGGGCCGCCTACGAGCAGTACTTC.

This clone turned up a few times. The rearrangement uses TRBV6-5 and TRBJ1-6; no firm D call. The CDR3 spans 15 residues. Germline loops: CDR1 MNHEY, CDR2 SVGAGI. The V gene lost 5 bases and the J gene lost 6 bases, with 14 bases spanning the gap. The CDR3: CASSGRTYSNSPLHF. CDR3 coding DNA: TGTGCCAGCAGTGGACGGACCTACTCTAATTCACCCCTCCACTTT.

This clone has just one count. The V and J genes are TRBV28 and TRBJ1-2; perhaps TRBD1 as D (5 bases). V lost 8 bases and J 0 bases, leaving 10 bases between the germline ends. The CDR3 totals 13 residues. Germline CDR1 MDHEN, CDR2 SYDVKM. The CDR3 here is CASLSGTNYGYTF. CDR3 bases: TGTGCCAGCCTTTCAGGGACTAACTATGGCTACACCTTC.

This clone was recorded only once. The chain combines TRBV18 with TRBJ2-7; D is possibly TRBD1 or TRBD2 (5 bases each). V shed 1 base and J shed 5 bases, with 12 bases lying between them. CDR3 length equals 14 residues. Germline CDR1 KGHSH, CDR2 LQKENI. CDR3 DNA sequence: TGTGCCAGCTCACCACAGGAGCGAGGGGACGAGCAGTACTTC. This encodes CASSPQERGDEQYF.

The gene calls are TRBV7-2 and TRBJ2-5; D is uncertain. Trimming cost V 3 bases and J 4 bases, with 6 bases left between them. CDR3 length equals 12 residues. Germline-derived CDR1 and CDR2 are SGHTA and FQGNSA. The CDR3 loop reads CASSLVGETQYF. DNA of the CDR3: TGTGCCAGCAGCTTGGTTGGAGAGACCCAGTACTTC. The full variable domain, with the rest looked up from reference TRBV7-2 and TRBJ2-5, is GAGVSQSPSNKVTEKGKDVELRCDPISGHTALYWYRQSLGQGLEFLIYFQGNSAPDKSGLPSDRFSAERTGGSVSTLTIQRTQQEDSAVYLCASSLVGETQYFGPGTRLLVL.

This CDR3 reads CASSQGQGGYYEQFF. In nucleotides, the CDR3 is TGCGCCAGCAGCCAAGGGCAGGGGGGCTATTATGAGCAGTTCTTC. The chain joins TRBV4-3 to TRBJ2-1, with D perhaps TRBD1 (7 bases). The CDR3 consists of 15 residues. The germline V and J ends were trimmed by 1 base and 8 bases, with 15 bases remaining between them. Per the germline V gene, CDR1 is LGHNA and CDR2 is YSLEER.

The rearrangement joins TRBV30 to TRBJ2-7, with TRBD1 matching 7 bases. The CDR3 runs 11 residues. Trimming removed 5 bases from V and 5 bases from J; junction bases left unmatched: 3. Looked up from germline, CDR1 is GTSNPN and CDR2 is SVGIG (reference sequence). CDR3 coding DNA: TGTGCCTGGGGTGGACAGGACGAGCAGTACTTC. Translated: CAWGGQDEQYF. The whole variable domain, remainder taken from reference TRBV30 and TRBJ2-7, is SQTIHQWPATLVQPVGSPLSLECTVEGTSNPNLYWYRQAAGRGLQLLFYSVGIGQISSEVPQNLSASRPQDRQFILSSKKLLLSDSGFYLCAWGGQDEQYFGPGTRLTVT.

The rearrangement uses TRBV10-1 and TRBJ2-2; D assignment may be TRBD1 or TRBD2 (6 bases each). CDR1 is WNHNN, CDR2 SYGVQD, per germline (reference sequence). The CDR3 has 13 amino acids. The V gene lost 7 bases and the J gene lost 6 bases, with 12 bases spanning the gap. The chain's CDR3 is CASMGGPPGELFF. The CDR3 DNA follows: TGCGCCAGCATGGGGGGCCCACCCGGGGAGCTGTTTTTT.